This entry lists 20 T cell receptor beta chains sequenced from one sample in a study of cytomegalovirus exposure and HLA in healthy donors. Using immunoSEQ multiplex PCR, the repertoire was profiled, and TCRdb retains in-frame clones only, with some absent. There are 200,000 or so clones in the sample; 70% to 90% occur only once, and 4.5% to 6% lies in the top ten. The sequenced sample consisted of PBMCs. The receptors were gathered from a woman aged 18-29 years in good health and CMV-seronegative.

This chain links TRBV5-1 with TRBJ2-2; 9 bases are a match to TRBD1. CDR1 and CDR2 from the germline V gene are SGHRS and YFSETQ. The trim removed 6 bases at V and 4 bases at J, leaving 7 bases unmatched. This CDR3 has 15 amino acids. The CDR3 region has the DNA TGCGCCAGCATCACCGGGACAGGGCGCACCGGGGAGCTGTTTTTT. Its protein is CASITGTGRTGELFF.

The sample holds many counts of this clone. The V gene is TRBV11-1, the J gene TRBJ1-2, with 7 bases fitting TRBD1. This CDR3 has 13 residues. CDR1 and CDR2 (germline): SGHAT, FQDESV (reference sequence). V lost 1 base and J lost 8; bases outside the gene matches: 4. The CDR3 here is CASSLGGDSGYTF. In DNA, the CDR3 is TGTGCCAGCAGCTTAGGAGGGGACAGCGGCTACACCTTC.

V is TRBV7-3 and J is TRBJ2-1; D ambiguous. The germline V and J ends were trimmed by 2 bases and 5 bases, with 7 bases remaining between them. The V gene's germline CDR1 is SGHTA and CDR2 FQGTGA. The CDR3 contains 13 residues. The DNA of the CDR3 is TGTGCCAGCAGCTTATCGCCCGACAATGAGCAGTTCTTC. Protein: CASSLSPDNEQFF.

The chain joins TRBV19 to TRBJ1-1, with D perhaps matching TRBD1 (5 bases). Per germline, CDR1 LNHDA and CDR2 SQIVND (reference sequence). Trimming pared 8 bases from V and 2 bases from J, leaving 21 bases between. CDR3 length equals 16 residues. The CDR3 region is CASHQRKGPLNTEAFF. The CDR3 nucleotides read TGTGCCAGTCACCAGAGAAAGGGGCCACTAAACACTGAAGCTTTCTTT. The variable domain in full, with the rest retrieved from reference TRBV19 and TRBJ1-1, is DGGITQSPKYLFRKEGQNVTLSCEQNLNHDAMYWYRQDPGQGLRLIYYSQIVNDFQKGDIAEGYSVSREKKESFPLTVTSAQKNPTAFYLCASHQRKGPLNTEAFFGQGTRLTVV.

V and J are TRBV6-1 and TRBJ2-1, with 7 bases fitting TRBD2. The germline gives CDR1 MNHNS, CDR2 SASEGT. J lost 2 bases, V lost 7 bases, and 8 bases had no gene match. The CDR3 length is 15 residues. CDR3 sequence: CASTAGRTAYNEQFF. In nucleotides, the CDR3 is TGTGCCAGCACTGCCGGGAGGACGGCCTACAATGAGCAGTTCTTC.

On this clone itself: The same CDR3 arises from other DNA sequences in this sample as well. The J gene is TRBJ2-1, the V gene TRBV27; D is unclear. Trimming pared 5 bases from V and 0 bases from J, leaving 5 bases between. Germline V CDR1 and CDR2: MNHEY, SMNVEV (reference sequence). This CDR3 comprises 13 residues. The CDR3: CASSLYSYNEQFF. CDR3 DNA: TGTGCCAGCAGTCTATACTCCTACAATGAGCAGTTCTTC.

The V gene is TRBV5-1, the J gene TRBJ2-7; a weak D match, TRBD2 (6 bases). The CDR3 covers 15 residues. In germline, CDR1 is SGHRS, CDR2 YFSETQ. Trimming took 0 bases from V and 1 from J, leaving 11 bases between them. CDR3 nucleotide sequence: TGCGCCAGCAGCTTGGTGGCAGGGACTTCCTACGAGCAGTACTTC. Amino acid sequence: CASSLVAGTSYEQYF.

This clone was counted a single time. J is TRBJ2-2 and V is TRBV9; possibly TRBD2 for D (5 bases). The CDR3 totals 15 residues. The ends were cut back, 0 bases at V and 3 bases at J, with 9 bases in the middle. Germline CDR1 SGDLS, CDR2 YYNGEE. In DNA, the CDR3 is TGTGCCAGCAGCGTAGAGCGGATCTACACCGGGGAGCTGTTTTTT. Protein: CASSVERIYTGELFF.

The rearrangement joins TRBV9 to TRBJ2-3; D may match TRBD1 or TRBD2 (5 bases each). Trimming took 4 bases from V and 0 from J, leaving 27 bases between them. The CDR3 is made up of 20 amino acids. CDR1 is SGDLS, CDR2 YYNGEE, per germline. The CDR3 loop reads CASSPPPGRGPETSTDTQYF. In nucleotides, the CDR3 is TGTGCCAGCAGCCCCCCGCCGGGACGGGGACCTGAGACTAGCACAGATACGCAGTATTTT.

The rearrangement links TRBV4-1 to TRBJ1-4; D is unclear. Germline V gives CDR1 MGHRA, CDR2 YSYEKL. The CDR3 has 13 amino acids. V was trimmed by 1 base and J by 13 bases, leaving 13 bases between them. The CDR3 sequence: CASSQVDGKVLFF. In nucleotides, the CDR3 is TGCGCCAGCAGCCAAGTAGACGGGAAGGTACTGTTTTTT.

The CDR3 here is CASSLSGTYGYTF. As DNA, the CDR3 is TGTGCCAGCAGCTTATCAGGGACCTATGGCTACACCTTC. The chain is built from TRBV11-2 and TRBJ1-2, with D possibly TRBD1 on 5 matching bases. Trimming removed 2 bases at V and 4 bases at J, with 8 bases between. This CDR3 contains 13 residues. CDR1 and CDR2 from the germline V gene are SGHAT and FQNNGV.

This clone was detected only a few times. This CDR3 is CAWSIGTVNQPQHF. CDR3 bases: TGTGCCTGGAGTATCGGGACAGTCAATCAGCCCCAGCATTTT. The chain links TRBV30 to TRBJ1-5; TRBD1 matches 7 bases. Looked up from germline, CDR1 is GTSNPN and CDR2 is SVGIG (reference sequence). CDR3 length: 14 amino acids. J lost 3 bases, V lost 2 bases, and 4 bases had no gene match.

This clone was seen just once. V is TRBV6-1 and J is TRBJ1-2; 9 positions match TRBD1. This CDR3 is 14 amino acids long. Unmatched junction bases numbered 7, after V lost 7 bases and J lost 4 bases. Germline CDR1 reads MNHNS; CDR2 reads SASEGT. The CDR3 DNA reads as TGTGCCAGCATTCCGGGACAGGGAGGCTATGGCTACACCTTC. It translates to CASIPGQGGYGYTF.

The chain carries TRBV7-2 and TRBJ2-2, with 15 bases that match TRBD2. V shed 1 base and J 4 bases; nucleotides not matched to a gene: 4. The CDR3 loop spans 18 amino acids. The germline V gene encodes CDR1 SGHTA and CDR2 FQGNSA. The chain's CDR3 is CASSLGGLAGGSTGELFF. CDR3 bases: TGTGCCAGCAGCTTAGGGGGACTAGCGGGAGGAAGCACCGGGGAGCTGTTTTTT.

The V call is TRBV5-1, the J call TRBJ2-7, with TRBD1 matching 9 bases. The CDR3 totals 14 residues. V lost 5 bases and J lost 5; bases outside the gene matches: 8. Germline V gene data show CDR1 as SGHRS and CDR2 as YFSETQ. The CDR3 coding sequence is TGCGCCAGCAGTCTGGCACAGGGGGCCAACGAGCAGTACTTC. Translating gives CASSLAQGANEQYF.

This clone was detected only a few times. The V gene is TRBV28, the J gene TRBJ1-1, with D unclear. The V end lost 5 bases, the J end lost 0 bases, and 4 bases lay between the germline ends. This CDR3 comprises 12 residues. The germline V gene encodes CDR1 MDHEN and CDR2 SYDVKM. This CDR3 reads CASSELNTEAFF. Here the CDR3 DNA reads TGTGCCAGCAGTGAGTTGAACACTGAAGCTTTCTTT.

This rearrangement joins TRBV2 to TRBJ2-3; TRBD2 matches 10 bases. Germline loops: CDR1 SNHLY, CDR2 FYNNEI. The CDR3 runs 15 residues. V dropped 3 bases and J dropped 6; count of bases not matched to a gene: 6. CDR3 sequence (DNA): TGTGCCAGCAGTGATTTAGCGGGGGGCGGGGATACGCAGTATTTT. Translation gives CASSDLAGGGDTQYF.

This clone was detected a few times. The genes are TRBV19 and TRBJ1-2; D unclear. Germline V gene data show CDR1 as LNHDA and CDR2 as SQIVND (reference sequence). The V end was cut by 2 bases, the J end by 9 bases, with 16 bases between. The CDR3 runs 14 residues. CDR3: CASSITRQSVRYTF. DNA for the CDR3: TGTGCCAGTAGTATAACGAGACAAAGTGTTCGCTACACCTTC.

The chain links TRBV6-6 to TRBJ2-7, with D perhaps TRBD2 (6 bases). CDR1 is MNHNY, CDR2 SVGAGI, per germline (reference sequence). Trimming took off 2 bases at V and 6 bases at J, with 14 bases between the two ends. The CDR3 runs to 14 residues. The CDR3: CASSYGGTVFEQYF. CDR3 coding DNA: TGTGCCAGCAGTTACGGAGGGACGGTTTTCGAGCAGTACTTC.

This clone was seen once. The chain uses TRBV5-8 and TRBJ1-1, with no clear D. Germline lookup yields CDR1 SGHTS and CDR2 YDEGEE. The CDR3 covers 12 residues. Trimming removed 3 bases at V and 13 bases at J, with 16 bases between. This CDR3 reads CASSSGASKVFF. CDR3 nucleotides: TGTGCCAGCAGCTCAGGCGCAAGCAAAGTTTTCTTT.